This T cell receptor (beta chain) was sequenced in a study of T cell responses to AZD1222 COVID-19 vaccine (dated by TCRdb to the early 2020s). Concerning the study at large: A total of 233 trial participants underwent TCR sequencing, of whom some 210 received two doses of AZD1222 and around 26 received two doses of the MenACWY control vaccine. Trial participants were enrolled by age into 18-55, 56-69 and 70-plus year subgroups, with 148, 28 and 57 TCR-sequenced participants respectively.

Study-level results and caveats: Vaccine-associated CD4 TCRs spanned the whole spike protein, with dominant responses in regions 160-218 and 743-854. A significant rise in spike-specific TCR breadth and depth was observed after two AZD1222 doses relative to day 0 and relative to MenACWY recipients. Reportedly, close to half of the unique spike-specific TCRs recognized epitopes lying outside the regions that are mutated in the B.1.351 and B.1.1.7 variants. Participants were mostly white British and included more females than males, and it was suggested by the authors that clonal diversity may have been underestimated. Because no day 14 peak-response samples were available, the repertoires could be characterized only after the peak T cell response. Conclusions about previously exposed vaccinees were limited because only six or seven AZD1222 recipients were SARS-CoV-2 seropositive at baseline. The 56-69-year group was small, and its depth increase did not reach significance, likely because of low power.

This specimen's time point label, per the study, means: about 28 days (+/-7) after the second vaccine dose. Because spike-specific TCR depth and breadth did not differ between the two schedules, AZD1222 recipients who got a second dose at roughly 4 weeks were pooled with those who got a second dose at roughly 12 weeks. The vaccinee samples were drawn from two UK trials, COV001 and COV002, one of which was a single-blind randomized controlled phase 2/3 trial testing AZD1222 (ChAdOx1 nCoV-19) in healthy adults. Trial participant PBMC samples were collected at day 0 and day 28 after the second dose for TCRbeta chain sequencing. The CDR3 regions of human TCRbeta chains were subjected to immunosequencing. Processing in the source paper ran as follows. TCRs in the repertoires were matched against a reference library of SARS-CoV-2-specific TCRs that had been generated with the MIRA antigen-specificity platform. Breadth meant the fraction of unique TCRs that were SARS-CoV-2-associated, whereas depth meant the fraction of total T cells that were SARS-CoV-2-associated. Using the MIRA data, each spike-specific TCR was mapped to the spike region that the TCR reacts to and placed in a CD4 or CD8 class. Log10-transformed breadth and depth values were compared by one-way ANOVA with Sidak's multiple comparisons tests. The source is immuneACCESS, and TCRdb retained only in-frame sequences with V and J called. Part of the clones is not carried over; for the studies checked, unresolved V genes explain less than half of this, and the remainder is unexplained. V, J and clone size were drawn from that table, and D and trimming were deduced from the DNA. The table for this sample lists 150,000 to 200,000 clones; more than 85% of them were counted only once. The top ten clones comprise nearly 3.5% of the sample.

The germline V gene (reference sequence) gives CDR1 as MNHNY and CDR2 as SVGAGI. There are 13 amino acids in the CDR3, from cysteine to phenylalanine inclusive. Just the 39-base CDR3 DNA is kept, in frame starting at base 1. Trimming removed 7 bases from V and 10 bases from J, leaving 14 bases between the germline ends. Note on this clone: Its antigen has not been determined. No base-level quality is on record; no much larger clone is a single base apart.

The sequence was collected from an adult who received the AZD1222 COVID-19 vaccine. The sequences come from peripheral blood, collected 28 days after the second AZD1222 dose. Here the chain combines TRBV6-6 and TRBJ1-6; matching of 5 bases hints at TRBD1 as the D gene. The CDR3 region: CASKVRGDSPLHF. The bases are TGTGCCAGCAAGGTCCGGGGGGACTCACCCCTCCACTTT.